This entry features one TCR beta chain sequence. Its antigen remains unknown. The data belong to a study of Graves' ophthalmopathy and Graves' hyperthyroidism. Study information: Stable hyperthyroidism was defined by absence of ophthalmopathy within 18 months of follow-up.

Pregnant or lactating patients and those with other autoimmune diseases or uncontrolled infections were excluded. General study results and limits: The model forecast ophthalmopathy progression, reaching roughly 65% sensitivity and 72% to 80% specificity. Separation of ophthalmopathy from stable hyperthyroidism was achieved by a 13-signature model, at about 90% sensitivity and 81.08% specificity.

For repertoire sequencing, the TCR beta CDR3 regions were amplified from RNA transcripts. Scientists carried out first-round RT-PCR using HTBI primers and then a second-round multiplex PCR. TCRdb itself ran the multiplex PCR reads through MiXCR, one entry per CDR3 protein. Among around 1.1 million distinct CDR3 sequences listed, 36% were seen once. Germline CDR1 and CDR2: SGHVS and FQNEAQ. The CDR3 has 15 amino acids. V was cut by 1 base and J by 0 bases, with 9 bases left in between. The chain uses TRBV7-8 and TRBJ2-5; D is undetermined. Sequenced input: peripheral blood or thyroid tissue (not recorded which). The TCR sequence derives from an adult man with Graves' hyperthyroidism. The CDR3 nucleotides read TGTGCCAGCAGCTTAGGGGTTGACCACCAAGAGACCCAGTACTTC. It specifies CASSLGVDHQETQYF.